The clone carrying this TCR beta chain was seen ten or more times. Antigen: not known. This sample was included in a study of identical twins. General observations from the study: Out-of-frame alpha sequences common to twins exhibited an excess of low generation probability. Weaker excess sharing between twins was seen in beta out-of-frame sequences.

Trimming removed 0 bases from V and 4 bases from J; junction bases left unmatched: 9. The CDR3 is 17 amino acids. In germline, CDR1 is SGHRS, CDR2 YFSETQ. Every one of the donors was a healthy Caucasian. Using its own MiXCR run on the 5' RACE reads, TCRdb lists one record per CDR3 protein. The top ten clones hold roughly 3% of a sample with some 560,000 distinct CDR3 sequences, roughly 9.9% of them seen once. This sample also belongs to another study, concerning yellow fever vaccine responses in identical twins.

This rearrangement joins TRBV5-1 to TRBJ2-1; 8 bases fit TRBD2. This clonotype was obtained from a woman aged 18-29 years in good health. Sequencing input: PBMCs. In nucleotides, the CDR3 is TGCGCCAGCAGCTTGGGGCTCCCACTAGCGGAATACAATGAGCAGTTCTTC. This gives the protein CASSLGLPLAEYNEQFF.